The TCR beta chain described here comes from a study of blood T cell repertoires in COVID-19. Profiled with immunoSEQ multiplex PCR; TCRdb holds only in-frame clones, not every one. The data contain 400,000 or so clones, 75% to 90% of them singletons. CDR1 and CDR2 (germline): SGHRS, YFSETQ. The V end lost 0 bases, the J end lost 0 bases, and 9 bases lay between the germline ends. The CDR3 has 15 residues. Sequencing input: peripheral blood. The source of this sequence is a woman in her thirties or forties with COVID-19, enrolled during active disease. The J gene is TRBJ1-1, the V gene TRBV5-1; D uncertain. CDR3 nucleotides: TGCGCCAGCAGCTTGGACAGTCCCATGAACACTGAAGCTTTCTTT. Translated: CASSLDSPMNTEAFF.